These 32 T cell receptor beta chains were all obtained from the same sample, sequenced in a study of shared clonotypes between healthy human individuals. Here immunoSEQ multiplex PCR was the method, and the copy in TCRdb shows in-frame clones only, minus some. This sample has some 550,000 clones, with around 97% found just once. The sequenced sample consisted of naive CD4+ T cells sorted from blood. Subset noted: CD45RA+ positively selected. The receptor source for this set is a woman in her thirties in good health.

The chain has TRBV6-1 and TRBJ1-2, with a tentative D call TRBD1 (6 bases). CDR1 is MNHNS and CDR2 is SASEGT in the germline V gene. Trimming took 0 bases from V and 8 from J, leaving 19 bases between them. This CDR3 contains 16 residues. In nucleotides, the CDR3 is TGTGCCAGCAGTGAAGCCGGGCTATTTCAAGGGGGGGGCTACACCTTC. Protein product: CASSEAGLFQGGGYTF.

V is TRBV2 and J is TRBJ2-3; D is ambiguous. Looked up from germline, CDR1 is SNHLY and CDR2 is FYNNEI. The CDR3 spans 11 residues. V gave up 1 base and J gave up 5 bases, with 1 base separating them. This CDR3 is CASSEVDTQYF. The CDR3 bases are TGTGCCAGCAGTGAAGTAGATACGCAGTATTTT. Complete variable domain (other parts from reference TRBV2 and TRBJ2-3): EPEVTQTPSHQVTQMGQEVILRCVPISNHLYFYWYRQILGQKVEFLVSFYNNEISEKSEIFDDQFSVERPDGSNFTLKIRSTKLEDSAMYFCASSEVDTQYFGPGTRLTVL.

V gene TRBV11-2 combines with J gene TRBJ2-2; TRBD2 matches at 15 bases. Losses at the gene ends were 3 bases for V and 7 bases for J; bases not matched to a gene: 9. CDR3 length: 18 amino acids. Germline V CDR1 and CDR2: SGHAT, FQNNGV. The CDR3 nucleotides read TGTGCCAGCAGCTTCGTTCCCCCGGGACTAGCGGGAGGCGGGGAGCTGTTTTTT. The encoded protein is CASSFVPPGLAGGGELFF.

Of note for this clone: The sample carries other DNA sequences with the same CDR3. V and J are TRBV6-5 and TRBJ2-5, with D uncertain. Trimming pared 0 bases from V and 2 bases from J, leaving 4 bases between. CDR1 MNHEY and CDR2 SVGAGI come from the germline V gene. The CDR3 loop spans 13 amino acids. The CDR3 spells CASSYSSQETQYF. In nucleotides, the CDR3 is TGTGCCAGCAGTTACTCGTCTCAAGAGACCCAGTACTTC.

The chain couples TRBV7-9 to TRBJ2-2; TRBD2 matches 12 bases. Trimming at V came to 2 bases and at J to 6 bases, leaving 10 bases not matched to a gene. The CDR3 is 18 amino acids. CDR1 SEHNR and CDR2 FQNEAQ come from the germline V gene (reference sequence). The CDR3, as DNA: TGTGCCAGCAGCTTAAAATGGACTAGCGGGACGGGGTCCGGGGAGCTGTTTTTT. Residues: CASSLKWTSGTGSGELFF. Complete variable domain (other parts from reference TRBV7-9 and TRBJ2-2): DTGVSQNPRHKITKRGQNVTFRCDPISEHNRLYWYRQTLGQGPEFLTYFQNEAQLEKSRLLSDRFSAERPKGSFSTLEIQRTEQGDSAMYLCASSLKWTSGTGSGELFFGEGSRLTVL.

V usage is TRBV9 and J usage is TRBJ2-4, with 7 bases matching TRBD2. The CDR3 spans 16 residues. Germline V CDR1 and CDR2: SGDLS, YYNGEE. V trimming: 3 bases; J trimming: 8 bases; junction bases outside the gene matches: 14. CDR3 sequence (DNA): TGTGCCAGCAGCGCGAGCGGGGAACGGGGGTGGGACATTCAGTACTTC. Its protein is CASSASGERGWDIQYF.

The chain couples TRBV2 to TRBJ2-7; weak D call: TRBD1 (5 bases). This CDR3 has 14 amino acids. Looked up from germline, CDR1 is SNHLY and CDR2 is FYNNEI. The germline V and J ends were trimmed by 3 bases and 3 bases, with 12 bases remaining between them. CDR3 region: CASSDLVGDYEQYF. DNA of the CDR3: TGTGCCAGCAGTGATTTGGTAGGGGACTACGAGCAGTACTTC.

This clone was seen once. The chain is built from TRBV12-5 and TRBJ2-7; no firm D call. Trimming cost V 2 bases and J 2 bases, with 13 bases left between them. CDR1 and CDR2 from the germline V gene are LGHNT and FRNRAP. The CDR3 extends over 15 amino acids. Written as DNA, the CDR3 is TGTGCTAGTGGTTTGCCTGGACGGAATACCTACGAGCAGTACTTC. Translation: CASGLPGRNTYEQYF.

This clone was observed a handful of times. This chain links TRBV18 with TRBJ1-3; unclear D gene. The length of the CDR3 is 15 residues. The V and J ends lost 2 bases and 4 bases respectively, with 12 bases between them. Germline CDR1 KGHSH, CDR2 LQKENI. This CDR3 is CASSPSTGSGNTIYF. CDR3 bases: TGTGCCAGCTCACCATCAACGGGATCAGGAAACACCATATATTTT.

The chain joins TRBV7-8 to TRBJ2-7; 10 nucleotides match TRBD1. V shed 1 base, J shed 6 bases, and the junction held 9 bases outside the gene matches. Germline V lookup: CDR1 SGHVS, CDR2 FQNEAQ. This CDR3 is built from 16 residues. CDR3 loop: CASSLGDRGRLGEQYF. As DNA, the CDR3 is TGTGCCAGCAGCTTAGGCGACAGGGGGCGATTAGGCGAGCAGTACTTC.

This chain links TRBV2 with TRBJ2-4, with TRBD2 matching 12 bases. Germline loops: CDR1 SNHLY, CDR2 FYNNEI. V trimming: 7 bases; J trimming: 4 bases; junction bases outside the gene matches: 11. This CDR3 has 17 amino acids. For the CDR3, the DNA is TGTGCCAGCACAGAAATTCTAGCGGGAGGGGATAAAAACATTCAGTACTTC. Its translation is CASTEILAGGDKNIQYF.

This clone was recorded only once. The rearrangement links TRBV5-1 to TRBJ2-6, with D uncertain. The CDR3 is 16 residues long. Germline V gene data show CDR1 as SGHRS and CDR2 as YFSETQ. Trimming removed 1 base from V and 4 bases from J, with 12 bases in between. The CDR3 DNA follows: TGCGCCAGCAGCTTGTGGGCCGGGCCCGGGGCCAACGTCCTGACTTTC. It yields the protein CASSLWAGPGANVLTF.

In its sample, this clone was seen a few times. This chain links TRBV6-5 with TRBJ1-1; D unresolved. Trimming removed 0 bases from V and 6 bases from J, with 8 bases in between. This CDR3 is built from 13 residues. CDR1 MNHEY and CDR2 SVGAGI come from the germline V gene. CDR3 nucleotide sequence: TGTGCCAGCAGTTACTCCGCCTTCGCTGAAGCTTTCTTT. This translates into CASSYSAFAEAFF.

The V gene is TRBV9, the J gene TRBJ2-3, with 7 bases matching TRBD2. Germline V lookup: CDR1 SGDLS, CDR2 YYNGEE. CDR3 length: 14 amino acids. V lost 2 bases to trimming and J lost 3 bases; unmatched junction nucleotides: 3. CDR3 region: CASSVNSGTDTQYF. The CDR3 nucleotides are TGTGCCAGCAGCGTCAATAGCGGGACAGATACGCAGTATTTT.

V is TRBV7-8 and J is TRBJ2-5, with D perhaps TRBD2 (5 bases). V was clipped by 1 base and J by 1 base, with 13 bases between them. The germline gives CDR1 SGHVS, CDR2 FQNEAQ. The CDR3 spans 16 residues. As DNA, the CDR3 is TGTGCCAGCAGCTTAGGTCTAGCCGCAGCCCAAGAGACCCAGTACTTC. The encoded protein is CASSLGLAAAQETQYF.

This rearrangement joins TRBV28 to TRBJ2-7; 10 bases line up with TRBD1. The J segment lost 3 bases and the V segment lost 7 bases, leaving 6 bases of the junction unmatched. Germline V gene lookup returns CDR1 MDHEN and CDR2 SYDVKM. The length of the CDR3 is 14 residues. The CDR3 coding sequence is TGTGCCAGCATTCCGGGACAGGGGCACTACGAGCAGTACTTC. Amino acids: CASIPGQGHYEQYF.

The chain uses TRBV7-2 and TRBJ2-1; D possibly corresponds to TRBD2 (5 bases). Germline CDR1 SGHTA, CDR2 FQGNSA. Deletions cut 6 bases from V and 8 bases from J, with 14 bases between. The CDR3 extends over 13 amino acids. CDR3 nucleotides: TGTGCCAGCAGGGACCCGGGAAGAGATGAGCAGTTCTTC. It specifies CASRDPGRDEQFF. The full variable domain, in which reference TRBV7-2 and TRBJ2-1 provide the parts outside the CDR3, is GAGVSQSPSNKVTEKGKDVELRCDPISGHTALYWYRQSLGQGLEFLIYFQGNSAPDKSGLPSDRFSAERTGGSVSTLTIQRTQQEDSAVYLCASRDPGRDEQFFGPGTRLTVL.

CDR3 residues: CATSRGTDSGNTIYF. DNA of the CDR3: TGTGCCACCAGCAGAGGGACGGACTCTGGAAACACCATATATTTT. The gene calls are TRBV15 and TRBJ1-3; D is uncertain. The CDR3 contains 15 residues. In germline, CDR1 is LNHNV, CDR2 YYDKDF (reference sequence). The germline V and J ends were trimmed by 1 base and 0 bases, with 7 bases remaining between them.

The J gene is TRBJ1-4, the V gene TRBV2; D might be TRBD1 (5 bases). V was pared by 3 bases and J by 5 bases, with 13 bases between. The CDR3 loop spans 15 amino acids. Germline-derived CDR1 and CDR2 are SNHLY and FYNNEI. CDR3 sequence reads: CASSDLDRTNEKLFF. DNA for the CDR3: TGTGCCAGCAGTGACCTTGACAGAACGAATGAAAAACTGTTTTTT.

The chain recombines TRBV18 with TRBJ1-1, with 7 positions matching TRBD1. CDR1 is KGHSH and CDR2 is LQKENI in the germline V gene. CDR3 size: 13 residues. Trimming at V came to 8 bases and at J to 1 base, leaving 4 bases not matched to a gene. The DNA of the CDR3 is TGTGCCAGCACTTCAGGGGGGAACACTGAAGCTTTCTTT. Protein product: CASTSGGNTEAFF.

This chain joins TRBV29-1 and TRBJ2-1; possible D gene TRBD2, 5 bases. The CDR3 is 13 residues long. V lost 5 bases, J lost 6 bases, and 14 bases lay in between. Germline lookup yields CDR1 SQVTM and CDR2 ANQGSEA. CDR3: CSVTRDSANEQFF. CDR3 nucleotide sequence: TGCAGCGTTACAAGGGATAGCGCCAATGAGCAGTTCTTC.

The V gene is TRBV19, the J gene TRBJ2-7; 7 bases are shared with TRBD2. Looked up from germline, CDR1 is LNHDA and CDR2 is SQIVND (reference sequence). The trim removed 10 bases at V and 6 bases at J, leaving 18 bases unmatched. The CDR3 extends over 15 amino acids. DNA of the CDR3: TGTGCCACCTCCTCCGTAAGCGGCGGGAGCCTCGAGCAGTACTTC. Its protein product is CATSSVSGGSLEQYF.

The chain couples TRBV2 to TRBJ2-7; TRBD1 agrees at 8 bases. The V gene's germline CDR1 is SNHLY and CDR2 FYNNEI. V lost 4 bases, J lost 1 base, and 6 bases stayed unmatched. The CDR3 runs to 15 residues. The CDR3 loop reads CASSGPGQASYEQYF. CDR3 bases: TGTGCCAGCAGTGGTCCGGGACAGGCTTCCTACGAGCAGTACTTC.

This chain links TRBV6-1 with TRBJ2-7, with TRBD2 matching 8 bases. The ends lost 1 base at V and 3 bases at J; junction bases unmatched: 2. This CDR3 has 14 amino acids. CDR1 and CDR2 from the germline V gene are MNHNS and SASEGT. The CDR3 is CASSEGGLVYEQYF. The CDR3 nucleotides are TGTGCCAGCAGTGAAGGGGGACTAGTCTACGAGCAGTACTTC.

The gene calls are TRBV27 and TRBJ2-7, with 15 bases identical to TRBD2. J gave up 4 bases and V 7 bases, and 5 bases lay outside the gene matches. The germline V gene has CDR1 MNHEY and CDR2 SMNVEV (reference sequence). The length of the CDR3 is 15 residues. The CDR3 region has the DNA TGTGCCAGCAAACCCGGACTAGCGGGGGGGTACGAGCAGTACTTC. Protein: CASKPGLAGGYEQYF.

This chain connects TRBV20-1 to TRBJ2-7; the D gene is possibly TRBD2 (5 bases). The V end was cut by 6 bases, the J end by 6 bases, with 12 bases between. Germline CDR1 and CDR2: DFQATT and SNEGSKA (reference sequence). The CDR3 length is 11 residues. The CDR3 sequence: CSADLALEQYF. In DNA, the CDR3 is TGCAGTGCCGATCTAGCACTCGAGCAGTACTTC.

The V call is TRBV5-1, the J call TRBJ2-1; tentatively, D is TRBD2 (6 bases). Looked up from germline, CDR1 is SGHRS and CDR2 is YFSETQ. The V end lost 0 bases, the J end lost 5 bases, and 18 bases lay between the germline ends. The CDR3 length is 17 residues. The CDR3 sequence is CASSLGSGGGRHNEQFF. CDR3 bases: TGCGCCAGCAGCTTGGGTAGCGGTGGAGGGAGGCACAATGAGCAGTTCTTC.

V gene TRBV10-2 combines with J gene TRBJ2-3; tentative D call: TRBD2 (6 bases). The CDR3 spans 15 residues. Germline CDR1 reads WSHSY; CDR2 reads SAAADI. Trimming took 1 base from V and 2 from J, leaving 10 bases between them. This chain's CDR3 is CASSEFRGITDTQYF. The CDR3 region has the DNA TGCGCCAGCAGTGAGTTCCGCGGGATCACAGATACGCAGTATTTT.

The chain employs TRBV28 and TRBJ2-2; possible D gene TRBD1, 6 bases. V lost 7 bases and J lost 1, with 13 bases in between. CDR1 is MDHEN and CDR2 is SYDVKM in the germline V gene. The CDR3 is made up of 15 amino acids. CDR3 in amino acids: CASTVDSRNTGELFF. CDR3 nucleotides: TGTGCCAGCACTGTGGACAGTCGGAACACCGGGGAGCTGTTTTTT.

This chain connects TRBV28 to TRBJ2-7; 9 nucleotides match TRBD1. The germline V gene encodes CDR1 MDHEN and CDR2 SYDVKM. Trimming cost V 6 bases and J 4 bases; bases outside gene matches: 4. The CDR3 runs to 13 residues. CDR3 nucleotide sequence: TGTGCCAGCAGACGGACAGGGGTATACGAGCAGTACTTC. Encoded protein: CASRRTGVYEQYF.

This clone was counted a single time. The J gene is TRBJ2-7, the V gene TRBV5-1; a possible D gene is TRBD2 (5 bases). The V end was cut by 4 bases, the J end by 3 bases, with 11 bases between. The CDR3 loop spans 13 amino acids. CDR1 SGHRS and CDR2 YFSETQ come from the germline V gene. The CDR3 spells CASSTGRGYEQYF. The CDR3 nucleotides are TGCGCCAGCAGCACCGGACGGGGCTACGAGCAGTACTTC. The full variable domain, rest sourced from reference TRBV5-1 and TRBJ2-7, is KAGVTQTPRYLIKTRGQQVTLSCSPISGHRSVSWYQQTPGQGLQFLFEYFSETQRNKGNFPGRFSGRQFSNSRSEMNVSTLELGDSALYLCASSTGRGYEQYFGPGTRLTVT.

The CDR3 bases are TGCGCCAGCAGCCTTGTGATGGGAGTGTACTCCTACGAGCAGTACTTC. Translated, it gives CASSLVMGVYSYEQYF. V is TRBV4-1 and J is TRBJ2-5; a possible D gene is TRBD2 (5 bases). With the DNA end fitting TRBJ2-7 better, the J assignment may be wrong. This CDR3 has 16 residues. In germline, CDR1 is MGHRA, CDR2 YSYEKL.